The clone carrying this T cell receptor beta chain was observed many times. Its target is not known. As to time point: technical triplicate 3. Trimming stripped 0 bases from V and 6 bases from J, with 16 bases between. The CDR3 runs 16 residues. Germline values: CDR1 SGHTS, CDR2 YDEGEE. This sample is part of a study of neurological immune-mediated disorders. It was by 5'RACE with 10-nucleotide random UMIs that the cDNA was made. TCRdb re-called the 5' RACE reads through MiXCR, storing one row per CDR3 protein. The sample has about 42,000 distinct CDR3 sequences; 20% to 25% are singletons. The study's findings and limits: None of the CDR3 amino acid sequences of expanded clones were shared across subjects, and this suggested private repertoires in all groups. Multiple sclerosis patients had less TCR clonal expansion than even healthy controls, unlike HTLV-1-associated myelopathy.

The specimen sequenced was PBMCs. This TCR was sampled from a man aged 60-69 years with HTLV-1-associated myelopathy (HAM/TSP). The chain recombines TRBV5-8 with TRBJ2-1; perhaps TRBD2 as D (6 bases). CDR3 DNA sequence: TGTGCCAGCAGCTTGGGGGTTCATACGCGGGGCAATGAGCAGTTCTTC. Its protein product is CASSLGVHTRGNEQFF.